Each of the 11 T cell receptor beta chains below was sequenced from the same sample in a study of T cells after somatic rescue of genetic block. Profiling relied on immunoSEQ multiplex PCR, and the TCRdb table lists in-frame clones only, not all of them. This sample has approximately 65,000 clones, with roughly 90% found just once. The source material was peripheral blood mononuclear cells (PBMCs). All receptors derive from a man aged 40-49 years.

The chain recombines TRBV4-3 with TRBJ1-3; D unresolved. V was cut by 1 base and J by 4 bases, with 8 bases left in between. The CDR3 is 14 residues long. CDR1 LGHNA and CDR2 YSLEER come from the germline V gene. CDR3 nucleotides: TGCGCCAGCAGCCAAGGAAGTGTGGGAAACACCATATATTTT. Translating it yields CASSQGSVGNTIYF.

The chain couples TRBV18 to TRBJ1-2; D is unresolved. The CDR3 spans 14 residues. Germline V gene sequence: CDR1 KGHSH, CDR2 LQKENI. Trimming shortened V by 0 bases and J by 3 bases, and 8 bases separated the two germline ends. CDR3 sequence: CASSPPLRDYGYTF. DNA for the CDR3: TGTGCCAGCTCACCACCGTTGAGGGACTATGGCTACACCTTC.

This chain joins TRBV6-5 and TRBJ2-7; D possibly corresponds to TRBD2 (5 bases). The CDR3 contains 14 residues. From germline, CDR1 is MNHEY and CDR2 SVGAGI. V shed 6 bases and J shed 2 bases, with 14 bases lying between them. The CDR3 spells CASRPPGFTYEQYF. The CDR3 DNA follows: TGTGCCAGCAGACCCCCGGGATTTACCTACGAGCAGTACTTC.

This chain joins TRBV6-6 and TRBJ2-3, with 9 bases aligning to TRBD2. The V gene's germline CDR1 is MNHNY and CDR2 SVGAGI (reference sequence). This CDR3 is built from 14 residues. With V trimmed by 8 bases and J by 4 bases, 7 bases remained unmatched. The CDR3 DNA reads as TGTGCCAGCCGCGGGGGGGGTGGGGCAGATACGCAGTATTTT. It codes for CASRGGGGADTQYF.

The chain combines TRBV6-5 with TRBJ2-5, with D possibly matching TRBD2 (7 bases). From germline, CDR1 is MNHEY and CDR2 SVGAGI. The CDR3 is 15 amino acids. V gave up 2 bases and J gave up 3 bases, with 13 bases separating them. The CDR3 nucleotides are TGTGCCAGCAGTTACGGTTCGGGGGGCGAAGAGACCCAGTACTTC. This sequence encodes CASSYGSGGEETQYF.

This clone was seen more than once but under ten times. This rearrangement joins TRBV2 to TRBJ1-1, with D maybe TRBD1 (5 bases). The germline gives CDR1 SNHLY, CDR2 FYNNEI. The CDR3 length is 13 residues. V was pared by 1 base and J by 4 bases, with 7 bases between. The CDR3, as DNA: TGTGCCAGCAGTGAAGGACAGATCACTGAAGCTTTCTTT. This encodes CASSEGQITEAFF.

The CDR3 here is CASSAIAGGRETQYF. CDR3 DNA sequence: TGCGCCAGCAGTGCGATAGCGGGGGGTCGGGAGACCCAGTACTTC. The V call is TRBV5-1, the J call TRBJ2-5; 10 bases agree with TRBD2. The CDR3 is made up of 15 amino acids. CDR1 and CDR2 from the germline V gene are SGHRS and YFSETQ. With V trimmed by 5 bases and J by 5 bases, 9 bases remained unmatched. Drawing the rest from reference TRBV5-1 and TRBJ2-5, the complete variable domain is KAGVTQTPRYLIKTRGQQVTLSCSPISGHRSVSWYQQTPGQGLQFLFEYFSETQRNKGNFPGRFSGRQFSNSRSEMNVSTLELGDSALYLCASSAIAGGRETQYFGPGTRLLVL.

The V call is TRBV4-1, the J call TRBJ2-1; the D gene could be TRBD1 or TRBD2 (5 bases each). Germline V gene lookup returns CDR1 MGHRA and CDR2 YSYEKL. CDR3 size: 13 residues. Between the trimmed V and J ends, which lost 0 bases and 10 bases, there was a span of 10 bases. The CDR3 spells CASSQDTRDEQFF. The CDR3, as DNA: TGCGCCAGCAGCCAAGATACACGGGACGAGCAGTTCTTC.

The chain carries TRBV15 and TRBJ2-2; a weak D match, TRBD2 (6 bases). Trimming took off 1 base at V and 4 bases at J, with 13 bases between the two ends. CDR1 and CDR2 (germline): LNHNV, YYDKDF (reference sequence). The CDR3 is made up of 16 amino acids. The CDR3 reads CATSRVRVGGTGELFF. DNA for the CDR3: TGTGCCACCAGCAGAGTTAGGGTGGGGGGCACCGGGGAGCTGTTTTTT.

This chain joins TRBV5-1 and TRBJ2-1, with D perhaps matching TRBD1 (5 bases). The CDR3 covers 14 residues. V lost 2 bases to trimming and J lost 3 bases, with 9 bases between them. The germline CDR1 and CDR2 sequences are SGHRS and YFSETQ. CDR3 loop: CASSFPGNYNEQFF. The CDR3 coding sequence is TGCGCCAGCAGCTTCCCAGGGAACTACAATGAGCAGTTCTTC.

This clone was observed a handful of times. The J gene is TRBJ2-5, the V gene TRBV29-1; the match to TRBD2 covers 11 bases. The CDR3 is 15 residues long. V gave up 4 bases and J gave up 7 bases; unmatched junction bases: 11. Germline lookup yields CDR1 SQVTM and CDR2 ANQGSEA. CDR3 sequence reads: CSVGGSGGASGTQYF. CDR3 nucleotide sequence: TGCAGCGTTGGCGGTAGCGGGGGGGCCTCGGGGACCCAGTACTTC.